The 22 T cell receptor beta chains below come from one sample, sequenced in a study of blood T cell repertoires in COVID-19. Generated by immunoSEQ multiplex PCR, the TCRdb table keeps only in-frame clones and is missing some. The profile shows fewer than 400,000 clones, roughly nine tenths of them singletons. The source material was PBMCs or T cells enriched from blood (not recorded which). All receptors come from a woman aged 25 to 45 who had recovered from COVID-19.

This clone was recorded a few times. The chain links TRBV2 to TRBJ2-7; perhaps TRBD2 as D (6 bases). The V and J ends lost 6 bases and 0 bases respectively, with 12 bases between them. The CDR3 has 14 residues. The germline V gene encodes CDR1 SNHLY and CDR2 FYNNEI. The CDR3, as DNA: TGTGCCAGCAGAGGGACTCAAAGCTCCTACGAGCAGTACTTC. Translating gives CASRGTQSSYEQYF.

CDR3 in amino acids: CARSSKGVTYNEQFF. The CDR3 bases are TGTGCCAGAAGCTCAAAGGGGGTTACCTACAATGAGCAGTTCTTC. V gene TRBV5-3 combines with J gene TRBJ2-1; perhaps TRBD1 as D (6 bases). TRBV5-3 is filed as an ORF, its function uncertain. V was clipped by 3 bases and J by 2 bases, with 12 bases between them. The CDR3 loop spans 15 amino acids.

The V call is TRBV7-3, the J call TRBJ2-3; TRBD2 aligns across 7 bases. The CDR3 is made up of 16 amino acids. J gave up 0 bases and V 1 base, and 4 bases lay outside the gene matches. Germline assignment: CDR1 SGHTA and CDR2 FQGTGA. The CDR3 here is CASSLIPAGSTDTQYF. The DNA for the CDR3 is TGTGCCAGCAGCTTAATCCCAGCGGGAAGCACAGATACGCAGTATTTT.

The V call is TRBV28, the J call TRBJ2-2; TRBD2 matches at 9 bases. Per germline, CDR1 MDHEN and CDR2 SYDVKM. The CDR3 sequence is 15 residues long. The trim removed 5 bases at V and 6 bases at J, leaving 7 bases unmatched. CDR3 protein: CASSPGGLAAGELFF. The CDR3 DNA follows: TGTGCCAGCAGTCCAGGGGGACTAGCAGCCGGGGAGCTGTTTTTT.

The V gene is TRBV7-2, the J gene TRBJ2-7; tentatively, D is TRBD1 (6 bases). Trimming pared 5 bases from V and 4 bases from J, leaving 18 bases between. The CDR3 is 15 amino acids. Per germline, CDR1 SGHTA and CDR2 FQGNSA. The CDR3 is CASSEDRTAVYEQYF. In nucleotides, the CDR3 is TGTGCCAGCAGCGAAGACAGGACTGCGGTGTACGAGCAGTACTTC.

The genes are TRBV28 and TRBJ2-4; D is unresolved. The germline V gene encodes CDR1 MDHEN and CDR2 SYDVKM. The CDR3 consists of 15 residues. V was trimmed by 5 bases and J by 0 bases, leaving 11 bases between them. The CDR3 loop is CASSPIGLAKNIQYF. CDR3 DNA: TGTGCCAGCAGTCCCATTGGCCTAGCCAAAAACATTCAGTACTTC.

The chain employs TRBV28 and TRBJ2-2; 9 bases map to TRBD1. CDR1 and CDR2 (germline): MDHEN, SYDVKM. The J segment lost 2 bases and the V segment lost 6 bases, leaving 1 base of the junction unmatched. The CDR3 length is 14 residues. CDR3: CASRTGGNTGELFF. The DNA for the CDR3 is TGTGCCAGCAGGACAGGGGGTAACACCGGGGAGCTGTTTTTT. Complete variable domain (other parts from reference TRBV28 and TRBJ2-2): DVKVTQSSRYLVKRTGEKVFLECVQDMDHENMFWYRQDPGLGLRLIYFSYDVKMKEKGDIPEGYSVSREKKERFSLILESASTNQTSMYLCASRTGGNTGELFFGEGSRLTVL.

The chain has TRBV4-2 and TRBJ1-2; D gene uncertain. Trimming shortened V by 4 bases and J by 0 bases, and 24 bases separated the two germline ends. CDR1 and CDR2 from the germline V gene are LGHNA and YNFKEQ. The CDR3 runs to 19 residues. DNA for the CDR3: TGTGCCAGCAGCCGCGAATCGGGTGTCTCCGGCCACACTAACTATGGCTACACCTTC. Protein: CASSRESGVSGHTNYGYTF.

V and J are TRBV7-9 and TRBJ1-1, with D possibly matching TRBD1 (6 bases). Germline CDR1 is SEHNR and CDR2 is FQNEAQ (reference sequence). V lost 11 bases to trimming and J lost 6 bases, with 19 bases between them. There are 13 residues in the CDR3. The CDR3: CALSGDNQPEAFF. CDR3 nucleotide sequence: TGTGCCCTCTCAGGGGACAACCAGCCTGAAGCTTTCTTT.

This chain joins TRBV9 and TRBJ2-3; 8 nucleotides agree with TRBD2. V lost 5 bases, J lost 2 bases, and 7 bases stayed unmatched. This CDR3 is 15 amino acids long. Germline CDR1 is SGDLS and CDR2 is YYNGEE. CDR3 DNA sequence: TGTGCCAGCAGTGAAACTAGCGGATACACAGATACGCAGTATTTT. It codes for CASSETSGYTDTQYF. Full variable domain (missing parts from reference TRBV9 and TRBJ2-3): DSGVTQTPKHLITATGQRVTLRCSPRSGDLSVYWYQQSLDQGLQFLIQYYNGEERAKGNILERFSAQQFPDLHSELNLSSLELGDSALYFCASSETSGYTDTQYFGPGTRLTVL.

The rearrangement links TRBV10-3 to TRBJ2-3; D gene uncertain. The CDR3 runs to 13 residues. Deletions cut 2 bases from V and 6 bases from J, with 9 bases between. The germline gives CDR1 ENHRY, CDR2 SYGVKD. DNA for the CDR3: TGTGCCATCAGTGAGAAGAGATCGGATACGCAGTATTTT. This sequence encodes CAISEKRSDTQYF.

J is TRBJ2-1 and V is TRBV4-1, with D possibly matching TRBD2 (6 bases). The germline V gene encodes CDR1 MGHRA and CDR2 YSYEKL. The CDR3 is 16 residues long. V was pared by 1 base and J by 0 bases, with 10 bases between. CDR3 protein: CASSQVPGSSYNEQFF. The CDR3 nucleotides are TGCGCCAGCAGCCAAGTCCCCGGGAGCTCCTACAATGAGCAGTTCTTC.

The rearrangement joins TRBV29-1 to TRBJ1-4; D perhaps matches TRBD1 (5 bases). This CDR3 has 14 residues. Trimming left V 4 bases short and J 0 bases short, with 9 bases between. Germline-derived CDR1 and CDR2 are SQVTM and ANQGSEA. The CDR3 DNA reads as TGCAGCGTTGCCCAGGGTGCAACTAATGAAAAACTGTTTTTT. Translated, it gives CSVAQGATNEKLFF.

The V gene is TRBV7-8, the J gene TRBJ2-1; TRBD1 agrees at 7 bases. The V gene end was trimmed by 5 bases and the J gene end by 5 bases; junction bases not matched to a gene: 6. This CDR3 has 14 amino acids. CDR1 is SGHVS and CDR2 is FQNEAQ in the germline V gene. CDR3 sequence (DNA): TGTGCCAGCAGCCGAGCAGGGGGTCACAATGAGCAGTTCTTC. Translating gives CASSRAGGHNEQFF.

In its sample, this clone was seen a few times. The chain combines TRBV5-1 with TRBJ1-1; D is unresolved. V lost 1 base and J lost 2, with 9 bases in between. CDR1 is SGHRS and CDR2 is YFSETQ in the germline V gene. The CDR3 contains 14 residues. The CDR3 sequence: CASSLTPTNTEAFF. The CDR3 region has the DNA TGCGCCAGCAGCTTGACCCCTACTAACACTGAAGCTTTCTTT.

V usage is TRBV10-3 and J usage is TRBJ2-7, with D perhaps TRBD2 (5 bases). V was trimmed by 6 bases and J by 5 bases, leaving 14 bases between them. CDR3 length: 13 amino acids. Germline CDR1 and CDR2: ENHRY and SYGVKD. CDR3 coding DNA: TGTGCCATCAGCCTAGGAGCGGATAACGAGCAGTACTTC. Its translation is CAISLGADNEQYF.

The chain recombines TRBV19 with TRBJ2-5; 9 positions agree with TRBD1. The CDR3 contains 14 residues. V lost 5 bases and J lost 4; bases outside the gene matches: 5. CDR1 is LNHDA and CDR2 is SQIVND in the germline V gene (reference sequence). CDR3 amino acids: CASSATGGAETQYF. The CDR3 DNA sequence: TGTGCCAGTAGTGCCACAGGGGGCGCAGAGACCCAGTACTTC.

The V call is TRBV28, the J call TRBJ1-3; D perhaps matches TRBD1 (5 bases). The V gene's germline CDR1 is MDHEN and CDR2 SYDVKM. The CDR3 extends over 16 amino acids. Trimming removed 3 bases at V and 0 bases at J, with 12 bases between. Here the CDR3 reads CASSFFTGYSGNTIYF. The DNA of the CDR3 is TGTGCCAGCAGTTTCTTTACAGGATACTCTGGAAACACCATATATTTT.

This chain joins TRBV18 and TRBJ2-1; 12 bases fit TRBD2. The CDR3 is 16 residues long. V lost 3 bases and J lost 4; bases outside the gene matches: 4. The germline CDR1 and CDR2 sequences are KGHSH and LQKENI. CDR3 sequence reads: CASSPWGLAGYNEQFF. The CDR3 DNA is TGTGCCAGCTCACCGTGGGGACTAGCGGGTTACAATGAGCAGTTCTTC.

The rearrangement joins TRBV19 to TRBJ2-1; D may be TRBD1 (6 bases). The CDR3 is made up of 15 amino acids. Germline-derived CDR1 and CDR2 are LNHDA and SQIVND (reference sequence). Trimming shortened V by 3 bases and J by 10 bases, and 19 bases separated the two germline ends. Written as DNA, the CDR3 is TGTGCCAGTAGTATCTCGGGACAATTAGAAGCGGAGCAGTTCTTC. Translated, it gives CASSISGQLEAEQFF.

The chain employs TRBV28 and TRBJ2-3; the match to TRBD2 covers 12 bases. This CDR3 region has 18 residues. The junction had 10 bases not matched to a gene; V was cut back by 2 bases and J by 4 bases. Germline V CDR1 and CDR2: MDHEN, SYDVKM. The CDR3 sequence: CASSLSPLLAGGPDTQYF. The CDR3 DNA reads TGTGCCAGCAGTTTAAGCCCCCTTCTAGCGGGGGGGCCAGATACGCAGTATTTT.

The V and J genes are TRBV9 and TRBJ2-3, with 11 positions matching TRBD2. J lost 0 bases, V lost 4 bases, and 13 bases had no gene match. The CDR3 sequence is 19 residues long. Looked up from germline, CDR1 is SGDLS and CDR2 is YYNGEE. The CDR3 reads CASSPGGLAGGSSTDTQYF. CDR3 DNA sequence: TGTGCCAGCAGCCCTGGTGGGCTAGCGGGGGGCTCTAGCACAGATACGCAGTATTTT.